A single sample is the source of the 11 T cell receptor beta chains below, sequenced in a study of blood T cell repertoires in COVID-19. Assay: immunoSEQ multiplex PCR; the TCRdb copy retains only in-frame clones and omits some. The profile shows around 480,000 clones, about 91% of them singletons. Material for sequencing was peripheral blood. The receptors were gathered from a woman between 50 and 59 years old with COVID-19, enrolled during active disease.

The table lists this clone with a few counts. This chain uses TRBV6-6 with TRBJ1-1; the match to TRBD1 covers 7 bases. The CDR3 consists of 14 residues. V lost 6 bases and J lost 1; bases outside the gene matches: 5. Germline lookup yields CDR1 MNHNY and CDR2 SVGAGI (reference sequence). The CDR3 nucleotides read TGTGCCAGCAGAACGGACAGGACGAACACTGAAGCTTTCTTT. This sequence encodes CASRTDRTNTEAFF.

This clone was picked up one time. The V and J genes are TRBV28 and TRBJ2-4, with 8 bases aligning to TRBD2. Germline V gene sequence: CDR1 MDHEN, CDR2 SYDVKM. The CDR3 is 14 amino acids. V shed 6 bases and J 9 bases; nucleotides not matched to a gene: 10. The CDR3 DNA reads TGTGCCAGCAGCGGGGGGACTAGTCGGGGCATTCAGTACTTC. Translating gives CASSGGTSRGIQYF.

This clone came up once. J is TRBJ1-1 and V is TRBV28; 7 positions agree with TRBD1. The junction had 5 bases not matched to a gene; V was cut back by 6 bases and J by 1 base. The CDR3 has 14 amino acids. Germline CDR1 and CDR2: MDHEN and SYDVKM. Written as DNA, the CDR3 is TGTGCCAGCAGCTCGGGACAGAGGAACACTGAAGCTTTCTTT. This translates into CASSSGQRNTEAFF.

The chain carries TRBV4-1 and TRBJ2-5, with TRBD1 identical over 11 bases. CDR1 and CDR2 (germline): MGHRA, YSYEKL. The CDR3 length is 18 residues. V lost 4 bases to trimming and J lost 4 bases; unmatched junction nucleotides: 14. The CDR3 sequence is CASSREIVAGTGGETQYF. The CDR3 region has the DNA TGCGCCAGCAGCCGAGAAATAGTAGCCGGGACAGGGGGAGAGACCCAGTACTTC.

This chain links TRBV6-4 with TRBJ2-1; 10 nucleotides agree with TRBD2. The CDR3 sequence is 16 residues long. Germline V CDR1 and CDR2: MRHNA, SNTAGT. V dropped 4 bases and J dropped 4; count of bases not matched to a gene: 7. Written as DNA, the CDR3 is TGTGCCAGCAGTGCCCAGCGGGGGGGGCTTTACAATGAGCAGTTCTTC. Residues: CASSAQRGGLYNEQFF.

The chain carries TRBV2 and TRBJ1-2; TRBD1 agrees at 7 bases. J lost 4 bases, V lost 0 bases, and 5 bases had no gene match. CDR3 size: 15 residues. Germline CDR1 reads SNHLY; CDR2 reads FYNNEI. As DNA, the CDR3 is TGTGCCAGCAGTGAAGCAGGAGGGGGCTTCTATGGCTACACCTTC. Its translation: CASSEAGGGFYGYTF.

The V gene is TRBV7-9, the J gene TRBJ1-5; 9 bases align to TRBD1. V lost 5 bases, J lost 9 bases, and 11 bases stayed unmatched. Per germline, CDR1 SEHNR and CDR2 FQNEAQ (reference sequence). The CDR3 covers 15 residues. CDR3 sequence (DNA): TGTGCCAGCAGCCCAAACCTTGACAGGGGGGGGCCCCAGCATTTT. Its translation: CASSPNLDRGGPQHF.

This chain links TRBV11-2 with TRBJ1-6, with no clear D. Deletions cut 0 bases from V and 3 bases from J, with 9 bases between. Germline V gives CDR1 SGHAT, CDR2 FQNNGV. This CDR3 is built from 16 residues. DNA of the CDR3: TGTGCCAGCAGCTTAGAGTCACAGCTCTATAATTCACCCCTCCACTTT. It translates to CASSLESQLYNSPLHF.

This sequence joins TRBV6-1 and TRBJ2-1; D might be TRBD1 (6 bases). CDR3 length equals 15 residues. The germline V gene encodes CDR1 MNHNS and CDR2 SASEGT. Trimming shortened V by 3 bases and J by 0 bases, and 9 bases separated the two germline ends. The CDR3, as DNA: TGTGCCAGCAGTGACCAGGGGAGCTCCTACAATGAGCAGTTCTTC. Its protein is CASSDQGSSYNEQFF.

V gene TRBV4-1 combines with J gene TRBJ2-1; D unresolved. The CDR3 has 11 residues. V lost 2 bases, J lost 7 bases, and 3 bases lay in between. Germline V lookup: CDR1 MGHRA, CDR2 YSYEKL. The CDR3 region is CASSQTNEQFF. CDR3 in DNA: TGCGCCAGCAGCCAAACAAATGAGCAGTTCTTC.

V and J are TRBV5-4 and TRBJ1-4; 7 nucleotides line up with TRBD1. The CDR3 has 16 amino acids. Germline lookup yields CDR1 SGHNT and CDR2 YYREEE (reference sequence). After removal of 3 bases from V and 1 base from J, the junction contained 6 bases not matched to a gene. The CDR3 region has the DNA TGTGCCAGCAGCTCCGCTGGACAGGAAACTAATGAAAAACTGTTTTTT. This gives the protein CASSSAGQETNEKLFF.